Reported below is one T cell receptor beta chain. Its matching antigen is unknown. The repertoire was sequenced with immunoSEQ multiplex PCR; TCRdb's copy has only in-frame clones and lacks some. The sample comprises about 680,000 clones, 92% of which are singletons, and approximately 25% rests with the top ten. Terminally differentiated effector memory CD45RA+ cells were left out of the naive CD8 fraction, which was CD45RO-negative and positively selected for CCR7. This sample stems from a study of shared clonotypes between healthy human individuals. Looking at the study overall: The donors, a couple of women and a few men, were aged 18 to 49. The study, taken as a whole, reports: Several donors held about 4.6% of naive CD4 clonotypes in common. In contrast to clonotypes shared by all four donors, non-shared clonotypes had lower generation probabilities. For sorted subsets, rarefaction showed incomplete sequencing despite large depth.

Trimming removed 5 bases from V and 7 bases from J, with 14 bases in between. The germline V gene has CDR1 SGHAT and CDR2 FQNNGV. The CDR3 spans 13 residues. The TCR was taken from a man younger than 45 in good health. Material: naive CD8+ T cells sorted from blood. The genes are TRBV11-2 and TRBJ1-1, with D perhaps matching TRBD1 (5 bases). CDR3 amino acids: CASSHPGMIEAFF. CDR3 nucleotides: TGTGCCAGCAGCCACCCAGGGATGATTGAAGCTTTCTTT.